What follows is one T cell receptor beta chain and its context. Its antigen is currently unknown. The PCR had 60 Vbeta and 13 Jbeta primers. Profiled with immunoSEQ multiplex PCR; TCRdb holds only in-frame clones, not every one. The sample has roughly 58,000 clones, roughly 80% seen once; the top ten hold around 3.9%. The data belong to a study of cytomegalovirus exposure and HLA in healthy donors. Points from the study as a whole: There were reportedly fewer N-insertions in an Asian-associated ancestry cluster than the approximately 600-donor mean, in a later analysis. A later analysis linked a missense variant in DCLRE1C to the trimming of TCR beta V and J genes.

This CDR3 is built from 12 residues. J was trimmed by 5 bases and V by 7 bases; bases with no gene match: 2. Germline V CDR1 and CDR2: SQVTM, ANQGSEA. This chain connects TRBV29-1 to TRBJ2-3; 11 bases fit TRBD2. The sample taken for sequencing was PBMCs. This sequence originates from a woman in her thirties or forties in good health and CMV-seronegative. The CDR3 sequence is CSGGTSGDTQYF. As DNA, the CDR3 is TGCAGCGGGGGGACTAGCGGAGATACGCAGTATTTT.